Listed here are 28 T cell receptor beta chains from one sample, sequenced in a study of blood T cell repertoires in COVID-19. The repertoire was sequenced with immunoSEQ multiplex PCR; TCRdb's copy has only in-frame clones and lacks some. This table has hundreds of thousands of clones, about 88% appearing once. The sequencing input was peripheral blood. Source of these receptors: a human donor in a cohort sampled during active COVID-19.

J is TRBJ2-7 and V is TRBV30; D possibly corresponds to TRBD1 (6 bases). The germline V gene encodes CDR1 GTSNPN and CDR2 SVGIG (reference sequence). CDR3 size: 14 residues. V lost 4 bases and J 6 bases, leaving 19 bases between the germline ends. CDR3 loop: CAWIGIRGGSEQYF. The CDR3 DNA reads TGTGCCTGGATAGGGATCAGGGGTGGGAGCGAGCAGTACTTC. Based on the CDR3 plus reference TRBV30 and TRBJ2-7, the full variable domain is SQTIHQWPATLVQPVGSPLSLECTVEGTSNPNLYWYRQAAGRGLQLLFYSVGIGQISSEVPQNLSASRPQDRQFILSSKKLLLSDSGFYLCAWIGIRGGSEQYFGPGTRLTVT.

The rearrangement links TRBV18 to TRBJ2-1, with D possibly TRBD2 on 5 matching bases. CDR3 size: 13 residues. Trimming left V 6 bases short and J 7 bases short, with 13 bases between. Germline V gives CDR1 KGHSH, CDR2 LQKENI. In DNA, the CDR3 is TGTGCCAGCTCTGAGACGGCGGGTAATGAGCAGTTCTTC. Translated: CASSETAGNEQFF.

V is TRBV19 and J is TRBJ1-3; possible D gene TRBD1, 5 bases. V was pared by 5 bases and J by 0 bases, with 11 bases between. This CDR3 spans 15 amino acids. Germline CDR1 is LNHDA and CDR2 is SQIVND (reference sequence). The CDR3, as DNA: TGTGCCAGTAGTGCGACAGCCTCCTCTGGAAACACCATATATTTT. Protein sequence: CASSATASSGNTIYF.

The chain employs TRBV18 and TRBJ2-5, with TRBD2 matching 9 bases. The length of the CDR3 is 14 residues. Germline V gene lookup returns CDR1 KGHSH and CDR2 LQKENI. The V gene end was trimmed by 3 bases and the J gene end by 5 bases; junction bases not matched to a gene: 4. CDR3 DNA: TGTGCCAGCTCACCGCGGACTAGCGAGGAGACCCAGTACTTC. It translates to CASSPRTSEETQYF.

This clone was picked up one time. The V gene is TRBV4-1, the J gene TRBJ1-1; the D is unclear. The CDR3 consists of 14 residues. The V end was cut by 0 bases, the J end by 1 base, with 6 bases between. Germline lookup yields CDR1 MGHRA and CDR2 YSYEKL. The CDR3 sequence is CASSQDIGNTEAFF. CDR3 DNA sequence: TGCGCCAGCAGCCAAGATATCGGGAACACTGAAGCTTTCTTT.

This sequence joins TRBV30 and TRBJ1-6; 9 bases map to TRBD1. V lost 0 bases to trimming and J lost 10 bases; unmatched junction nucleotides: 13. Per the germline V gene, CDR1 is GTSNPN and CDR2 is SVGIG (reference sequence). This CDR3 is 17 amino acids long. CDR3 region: CAWSVPGDRAVKSPLHF. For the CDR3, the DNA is TGTGCCTGGAGTGTACCGGGGGACAGGGCTGTTAAATCACCCCTCCACTTT.

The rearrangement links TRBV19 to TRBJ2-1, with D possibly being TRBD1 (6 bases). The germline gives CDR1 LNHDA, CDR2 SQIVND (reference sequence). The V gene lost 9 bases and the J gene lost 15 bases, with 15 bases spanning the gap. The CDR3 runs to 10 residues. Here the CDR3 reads CARWTDRGFF. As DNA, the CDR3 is TGTGCCAGATGGACAGATCGGGGGTTCTTC.

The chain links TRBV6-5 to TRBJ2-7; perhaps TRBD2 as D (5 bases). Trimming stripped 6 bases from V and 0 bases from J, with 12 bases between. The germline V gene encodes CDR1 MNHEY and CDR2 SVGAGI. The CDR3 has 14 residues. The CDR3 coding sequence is TGTGCCAGCAGCTCCACTAGGGTCTCCTACGAGCAGTACTTC. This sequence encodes CASSSTRVSYEQYF.

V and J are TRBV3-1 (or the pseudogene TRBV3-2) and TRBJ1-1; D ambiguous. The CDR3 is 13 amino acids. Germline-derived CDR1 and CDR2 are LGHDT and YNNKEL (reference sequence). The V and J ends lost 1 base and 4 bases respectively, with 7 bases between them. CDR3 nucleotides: TGTGCCAGCAGCCAAGCGCGGGGCACTGAAGCTTTCTTT. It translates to CASSQARGTEAFF.

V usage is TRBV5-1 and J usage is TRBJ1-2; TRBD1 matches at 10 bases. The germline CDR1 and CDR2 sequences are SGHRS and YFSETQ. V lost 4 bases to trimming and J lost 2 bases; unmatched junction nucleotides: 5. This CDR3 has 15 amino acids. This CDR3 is CASSEGQGWNYGYTF. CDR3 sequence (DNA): TGCGCCAGCAGCGAGGGACAGGGGTGGAACTATGGCTACACCTTC.

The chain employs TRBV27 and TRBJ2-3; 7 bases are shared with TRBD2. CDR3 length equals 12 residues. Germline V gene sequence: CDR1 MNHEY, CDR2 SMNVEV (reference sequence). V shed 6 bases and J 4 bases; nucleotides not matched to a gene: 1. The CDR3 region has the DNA TGTGCCAGCAGACGGGGGGCAGATACGCAGTATTTT. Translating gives CASRRGADTQYF.

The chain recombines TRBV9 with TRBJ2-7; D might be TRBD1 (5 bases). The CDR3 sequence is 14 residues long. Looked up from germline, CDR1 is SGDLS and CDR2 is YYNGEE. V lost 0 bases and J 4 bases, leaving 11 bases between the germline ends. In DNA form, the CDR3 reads TGTGCCAGCAGCGTAGAAGGGGCTGGATACGAGCAGTACTTC. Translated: CASSVEGAGYEQYF.

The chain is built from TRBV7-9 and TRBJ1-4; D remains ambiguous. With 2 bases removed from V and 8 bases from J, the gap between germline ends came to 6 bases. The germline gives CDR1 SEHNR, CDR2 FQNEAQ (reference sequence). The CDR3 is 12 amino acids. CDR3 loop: CASSLQREKLFF. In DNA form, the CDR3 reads TGTGCCAGCAGCTTACAGAGGGAAAAACTGTTTTTT. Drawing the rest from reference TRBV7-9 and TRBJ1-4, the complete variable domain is DTGVSQNPRHKITKRGQNVTFRCDPISEHNRLYWYRQTLGQGPEFLTYFQNEAQLEKSRLLSDRFSAERPKGSFSTLEIQRTEQGDSAMYLCASSLQREKLFFGSGTQLSVL.

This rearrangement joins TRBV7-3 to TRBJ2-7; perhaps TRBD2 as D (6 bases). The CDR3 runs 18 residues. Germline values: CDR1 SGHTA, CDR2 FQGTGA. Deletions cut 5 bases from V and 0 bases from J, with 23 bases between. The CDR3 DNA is TGTGCCAGCAGCCTCCCCCATGGGGGTAGCGGCCCCTCCTACGAGCAGTACTTC. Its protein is CASSLPHGGSGPSYEQYF.

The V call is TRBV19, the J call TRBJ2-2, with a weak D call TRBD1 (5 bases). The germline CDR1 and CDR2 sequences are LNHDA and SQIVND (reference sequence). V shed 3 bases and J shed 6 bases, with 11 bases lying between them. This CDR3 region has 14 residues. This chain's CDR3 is CASSIARVAGELFF. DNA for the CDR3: TGTGCCAGTAGTATCGCCAGGGTGGCCGGGGAGCTGTTTTTT.

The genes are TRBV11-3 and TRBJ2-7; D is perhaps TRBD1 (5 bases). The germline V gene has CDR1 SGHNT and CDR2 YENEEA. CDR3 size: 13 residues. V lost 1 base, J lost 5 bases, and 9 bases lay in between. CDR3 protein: CASSLGWGDEQYF. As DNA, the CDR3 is TGTGCCAGCAGCTTAGGGTGGGGCGACGAGCAGTACTTC.

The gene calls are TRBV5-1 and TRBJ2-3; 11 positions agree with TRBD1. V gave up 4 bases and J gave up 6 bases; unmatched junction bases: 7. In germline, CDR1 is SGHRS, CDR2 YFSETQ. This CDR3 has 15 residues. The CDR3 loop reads CASSTGQGAEDTQYF. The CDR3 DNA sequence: TGCGCCAGCAGCACCGGACAGGGGGCGGAGGATACGCAGTATTTT.

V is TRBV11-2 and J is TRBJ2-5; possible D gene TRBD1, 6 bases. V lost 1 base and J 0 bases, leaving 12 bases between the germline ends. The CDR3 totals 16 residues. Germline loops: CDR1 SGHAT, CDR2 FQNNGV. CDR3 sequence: CASSLAFQGYQETQYF. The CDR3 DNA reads TGTGCCAGCAGCTTAGCATTTCAGGGGTACCAAGAGACCCAGTACTTC.

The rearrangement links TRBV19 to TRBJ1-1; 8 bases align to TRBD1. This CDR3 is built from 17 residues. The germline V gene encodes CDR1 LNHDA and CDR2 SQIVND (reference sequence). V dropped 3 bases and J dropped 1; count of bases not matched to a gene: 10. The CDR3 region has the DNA TGTGCCAGTAGTATTAGCCCCCCGCAGGGGGCGAACACTGAAGCTTTCTTT. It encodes CASSISPPQGANTEAFF.

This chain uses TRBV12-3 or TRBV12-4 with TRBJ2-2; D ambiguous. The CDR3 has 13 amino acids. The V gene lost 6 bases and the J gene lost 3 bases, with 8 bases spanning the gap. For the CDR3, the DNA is TGTGCCAGCAGGATTGCGGACACCGGGGAGCTGTTTTTT. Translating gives CASRIADTGELFF.

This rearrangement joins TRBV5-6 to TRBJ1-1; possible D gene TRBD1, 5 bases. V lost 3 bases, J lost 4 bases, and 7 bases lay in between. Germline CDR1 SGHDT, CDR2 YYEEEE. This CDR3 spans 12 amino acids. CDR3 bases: TGTGCCAGCAGCTGGGGGGGCACTGAAGCTTTCTTT. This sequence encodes CASSWGGTEAFF. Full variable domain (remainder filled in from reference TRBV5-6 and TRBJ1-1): DAGVTQSPTHLIKTRGQQVTLRCSPKSGHDTVSWYQQALGQGPQFIFQYYEEEERQRGNFPDRFSGHQFPNYSSELNVNALLLGDSALYLCASSWGGTEAFFGQGTRLTVV.

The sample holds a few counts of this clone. CDR3: CASYGEGTDTQYF. In nucleotides, the CDR3 is TGTGCCAGCTATGGCGAGGGCACAGATACGCAGTATTTT. This chain links TRBV27 with TRBJ2-3, with no clear D. Germline V gene lookup returns CDR1 MNHEY and CDR2 SMNVEV (reference sequence). The V end lost 8 bases, the J end lost 1 base, and 10 bases lay between the germline ends. This CDR3 spans 13 amino acids.

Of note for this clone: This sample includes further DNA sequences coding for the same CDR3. Here the CDR3 DNA reads TGTGCCAGCAGCTTAGACAGGGACTACGAGCAGTACTTC. Its protein product is CASSLDRDYEQYF. The chain recombines TRBV5-4 with TRBJ2-7, with TRBD1 matching 7 bases. The CDR3 contains 13 residues. The junction had 2 bases not matched to a gene; V was cut back by 2 bases and J by 3 bases. Looked up from germline, CDR1 is SGHNT and CDR2 is YYREEE (reference sequence).

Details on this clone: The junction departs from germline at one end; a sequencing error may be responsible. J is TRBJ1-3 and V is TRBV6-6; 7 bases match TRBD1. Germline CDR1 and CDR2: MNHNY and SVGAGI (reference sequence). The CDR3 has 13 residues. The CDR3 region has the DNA TGTGCCAGCAGTTTCTCAACGGGACAGCCGGGCGGTTTT. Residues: CASSFSTGQPGGF.

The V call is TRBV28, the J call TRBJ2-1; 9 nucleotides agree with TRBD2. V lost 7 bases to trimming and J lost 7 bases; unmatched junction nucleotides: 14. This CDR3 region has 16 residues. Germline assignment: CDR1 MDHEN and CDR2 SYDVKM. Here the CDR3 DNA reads TGTGCCAGCACTTCTTTGGGGCTAGCGGGAAAGAATGAGCAGTTCTTC. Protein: CASTSLGLAGKNEQFF.

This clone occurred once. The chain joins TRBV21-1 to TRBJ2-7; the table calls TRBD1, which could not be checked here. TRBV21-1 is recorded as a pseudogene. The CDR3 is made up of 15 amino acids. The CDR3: CASSKARGTGKKQYF. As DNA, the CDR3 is TGTGCCAGCAGCAAAGCGAGGGGGACAGGGAAAAAGCAGTACTTC.

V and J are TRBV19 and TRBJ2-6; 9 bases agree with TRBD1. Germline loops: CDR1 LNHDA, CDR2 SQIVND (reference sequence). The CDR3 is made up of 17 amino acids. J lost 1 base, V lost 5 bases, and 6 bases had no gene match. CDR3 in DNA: TGTGCCAGTAGTGGGGGACAGGGAAGGTCTGGGGCCAACGTCCTGACTTTC. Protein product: CASSGGQGRSGANVLTF. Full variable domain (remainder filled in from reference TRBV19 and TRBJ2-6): DGGITQSPKYLFRKEGQNVTLSCEQNLNHDAMYWYRQDPGQGLRLIYYSQIVNDFQKGDIAEGYSVSREKKESFPLTVTSAQKNPTAFYLCASSGGQGRSGANVLTFGAGSRLTVL.

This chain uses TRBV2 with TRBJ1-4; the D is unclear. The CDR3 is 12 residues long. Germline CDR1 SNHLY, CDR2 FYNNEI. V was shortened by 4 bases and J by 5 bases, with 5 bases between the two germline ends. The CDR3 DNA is TGTGCCAGCAGTGTCAGGAATGAAAAACTGTTTTTT. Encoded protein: CASSVRNEKLFF.